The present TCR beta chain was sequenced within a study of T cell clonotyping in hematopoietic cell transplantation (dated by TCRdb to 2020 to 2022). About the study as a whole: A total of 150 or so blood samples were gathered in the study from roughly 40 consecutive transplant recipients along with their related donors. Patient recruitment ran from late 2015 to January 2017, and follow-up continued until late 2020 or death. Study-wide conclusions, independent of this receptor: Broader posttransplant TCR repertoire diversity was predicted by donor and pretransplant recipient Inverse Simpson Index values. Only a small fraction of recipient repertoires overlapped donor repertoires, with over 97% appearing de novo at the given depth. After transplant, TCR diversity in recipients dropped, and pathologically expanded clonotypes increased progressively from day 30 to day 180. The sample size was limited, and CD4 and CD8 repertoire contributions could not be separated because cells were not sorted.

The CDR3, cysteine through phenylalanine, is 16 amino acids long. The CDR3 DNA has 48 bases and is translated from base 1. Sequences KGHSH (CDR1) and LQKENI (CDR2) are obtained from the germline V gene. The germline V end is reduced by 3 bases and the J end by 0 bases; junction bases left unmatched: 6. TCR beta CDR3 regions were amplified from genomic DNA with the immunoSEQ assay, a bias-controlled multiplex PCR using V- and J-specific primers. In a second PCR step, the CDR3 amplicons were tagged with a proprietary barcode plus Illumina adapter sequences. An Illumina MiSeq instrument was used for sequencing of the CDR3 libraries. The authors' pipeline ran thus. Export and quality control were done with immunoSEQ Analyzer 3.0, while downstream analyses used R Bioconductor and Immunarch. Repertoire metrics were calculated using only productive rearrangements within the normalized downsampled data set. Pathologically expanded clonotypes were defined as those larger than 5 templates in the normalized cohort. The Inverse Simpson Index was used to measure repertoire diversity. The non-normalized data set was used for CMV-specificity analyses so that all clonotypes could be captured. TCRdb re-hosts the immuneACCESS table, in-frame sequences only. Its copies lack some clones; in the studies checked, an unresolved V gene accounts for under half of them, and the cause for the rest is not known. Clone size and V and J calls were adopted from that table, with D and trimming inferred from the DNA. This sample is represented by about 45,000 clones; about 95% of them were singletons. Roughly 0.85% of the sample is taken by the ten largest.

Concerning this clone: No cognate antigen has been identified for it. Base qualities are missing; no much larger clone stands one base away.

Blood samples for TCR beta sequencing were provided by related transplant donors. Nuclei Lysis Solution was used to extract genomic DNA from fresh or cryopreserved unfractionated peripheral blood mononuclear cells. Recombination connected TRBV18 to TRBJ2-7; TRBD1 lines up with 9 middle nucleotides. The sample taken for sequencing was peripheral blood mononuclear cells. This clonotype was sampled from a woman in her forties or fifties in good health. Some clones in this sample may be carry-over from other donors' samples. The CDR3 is CASSPDRDRVSYEQYF. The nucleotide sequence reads TGTGCCAGCTCACCGGACCGGGACAGGGTCTCCTACGAGCAGTACTTC.